This TCR beta chain emerged from a study of graft-versus-host responses after intestinal transplantation. About the research overall: Recipients received multivisceral, liver-intestinal, or isolated intestinal transplants. Tacrolimus and steroids were given for 2 to 4 years to all recipients after anti-thymocyte globulin induction. Notes on the study in general: An association linked early post-transplant HvG declines with peak circulating GvH clone levels. Analysis identified GvH clones in recipient marrow, with some appearing first in ileum or blood.

This clone came up once. Its antigen is currently unknown. TCRdb keeps only in-frame clones here, not all; method: immunoSEQ multiplex PCR. Of under 85,000 clones detected, approximately 96% appear once; the ten largest clones hold roughly 0.53%. Germline V gene data show CDR1 as SGHRS and CDR2 as YFSETQ. V was shortened by 0 bases and J by 1 base, with 12 bases between the two germline ends. The CDR3 sequence is 16 residues long. The material sequenced was unstimulated CD8+ T cells sorted from spleen or lymph node cells, taken before intestinal transplant. This TCR derives from a human donor who received an intestinal transplant. This sequence joins TRBV5-1 and TRBJ2-3; maybe TRBD1 (5 bases). The CDR3 protein is CASSLDTDTGTDTQYF. The CDR3 coding sequence is TGCGCCAGCAGCTTGGACACGGACACAGGCACAGATACGCAGTATTTT.